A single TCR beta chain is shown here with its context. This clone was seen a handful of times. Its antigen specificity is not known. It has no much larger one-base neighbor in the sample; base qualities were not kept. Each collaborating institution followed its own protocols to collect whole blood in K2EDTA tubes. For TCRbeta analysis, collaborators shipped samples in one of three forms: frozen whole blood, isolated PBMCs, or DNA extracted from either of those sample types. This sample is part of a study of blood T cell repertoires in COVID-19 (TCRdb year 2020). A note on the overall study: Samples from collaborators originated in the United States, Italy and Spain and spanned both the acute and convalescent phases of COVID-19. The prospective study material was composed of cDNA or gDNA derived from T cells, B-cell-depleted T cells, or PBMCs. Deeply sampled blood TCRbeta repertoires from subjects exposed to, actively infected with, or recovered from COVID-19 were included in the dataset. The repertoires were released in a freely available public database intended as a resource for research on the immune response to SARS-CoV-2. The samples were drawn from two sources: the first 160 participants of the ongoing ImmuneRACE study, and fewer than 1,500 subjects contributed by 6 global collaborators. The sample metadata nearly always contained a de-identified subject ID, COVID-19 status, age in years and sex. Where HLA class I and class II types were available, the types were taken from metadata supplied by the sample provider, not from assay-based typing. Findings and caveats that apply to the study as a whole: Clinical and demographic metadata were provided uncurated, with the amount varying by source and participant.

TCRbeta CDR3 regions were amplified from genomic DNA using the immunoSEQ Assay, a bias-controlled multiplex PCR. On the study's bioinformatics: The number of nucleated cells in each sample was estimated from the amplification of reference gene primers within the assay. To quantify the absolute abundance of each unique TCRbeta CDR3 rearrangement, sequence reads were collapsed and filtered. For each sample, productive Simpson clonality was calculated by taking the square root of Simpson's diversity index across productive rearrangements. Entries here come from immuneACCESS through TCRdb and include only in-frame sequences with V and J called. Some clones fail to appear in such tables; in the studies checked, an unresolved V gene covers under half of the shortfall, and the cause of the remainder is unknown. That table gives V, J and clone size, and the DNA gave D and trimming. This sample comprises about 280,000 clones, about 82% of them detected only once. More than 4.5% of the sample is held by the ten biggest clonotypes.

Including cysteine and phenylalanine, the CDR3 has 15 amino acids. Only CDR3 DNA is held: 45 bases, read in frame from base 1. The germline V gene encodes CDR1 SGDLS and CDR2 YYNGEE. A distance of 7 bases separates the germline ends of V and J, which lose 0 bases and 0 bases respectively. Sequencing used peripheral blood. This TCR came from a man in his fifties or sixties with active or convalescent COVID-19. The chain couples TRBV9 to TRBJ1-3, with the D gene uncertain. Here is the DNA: TGTGCCAGCAGCGTAGCCGGGTCCTCTGGAAACACCATATATTTT. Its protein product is CASSVAGSSGNTIYF.